This record concerns one TCR beta chain sequence. Its matching antigen is unknown. This sample was taken from a study of vaccination and CD4 T cells after COVID-19. Whole-study context: Samples after vaccination came a median approximately 2.5 months past dose two, ranging 14 to 241.

Treatment: roughly ten-day PBMC culture with coronavirus spike peptide pools or control peptides (ViraFEST assay). The authors cultured some 1.9 million PBMCs per well with 8 to 10 IU/ml IL-2 and about 9.4 ug/ml peptide pools. The CDR3 extends over 12 amino acids. Deletions cut 2 bases from V and 2 bases from J, with 6 bases between. Germline V gives CDR1 SQVTM, CDR2 ANQGSEA. With the Oncomine TCR Beta short-read assay, DNA from cultured CD4+ T cells was sequenced. Using its own MiXCR run on the PCR reads, TCRdb lists one record per CDR3 protein. The data show 15,000 to 20,000 distinct CDR3 sequences, approximately 55% seen once.

This rearrangement joins TRBV29-1 to TRBJ2-5; D gene uncertain. The sample was CD4+ T cells from blood, cultured in vitro. The receptor was isolated from a human donor who had recovered from COVID-19. In DNA form, the CDR3 reads TGCAGCGTTGAAAAGGAACAAGAGACCCAGTACTTC. Translation: CSVEKEQETQYF. Variable domain in full (rest from reference TRBV29-1 and TRBJ2-5): SAVISQKPSRDICQRGTSLTIQCQVDSQVTMMFWYRQQPGQSLTLIATANQGSEATYESGFVIDKFPISRPNLTFSTLTVSNMSPEDSSIYLCSVEKEQETQYFGPGTRLLVL.